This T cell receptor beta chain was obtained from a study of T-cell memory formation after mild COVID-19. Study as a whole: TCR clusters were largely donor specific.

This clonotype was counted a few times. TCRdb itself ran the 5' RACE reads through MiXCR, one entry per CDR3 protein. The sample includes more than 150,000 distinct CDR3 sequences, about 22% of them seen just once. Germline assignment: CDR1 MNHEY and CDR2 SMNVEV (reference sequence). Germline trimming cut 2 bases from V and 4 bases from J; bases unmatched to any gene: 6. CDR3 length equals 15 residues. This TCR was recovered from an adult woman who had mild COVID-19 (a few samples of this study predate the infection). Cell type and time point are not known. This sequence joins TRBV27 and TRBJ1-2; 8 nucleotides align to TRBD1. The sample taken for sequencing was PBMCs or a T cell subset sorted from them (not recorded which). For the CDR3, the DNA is TGTGCCAGCAGTTTAATATCAGGGGGCGGCTATGGCTACACCTTC. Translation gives CASSLISGGGYGYTF.